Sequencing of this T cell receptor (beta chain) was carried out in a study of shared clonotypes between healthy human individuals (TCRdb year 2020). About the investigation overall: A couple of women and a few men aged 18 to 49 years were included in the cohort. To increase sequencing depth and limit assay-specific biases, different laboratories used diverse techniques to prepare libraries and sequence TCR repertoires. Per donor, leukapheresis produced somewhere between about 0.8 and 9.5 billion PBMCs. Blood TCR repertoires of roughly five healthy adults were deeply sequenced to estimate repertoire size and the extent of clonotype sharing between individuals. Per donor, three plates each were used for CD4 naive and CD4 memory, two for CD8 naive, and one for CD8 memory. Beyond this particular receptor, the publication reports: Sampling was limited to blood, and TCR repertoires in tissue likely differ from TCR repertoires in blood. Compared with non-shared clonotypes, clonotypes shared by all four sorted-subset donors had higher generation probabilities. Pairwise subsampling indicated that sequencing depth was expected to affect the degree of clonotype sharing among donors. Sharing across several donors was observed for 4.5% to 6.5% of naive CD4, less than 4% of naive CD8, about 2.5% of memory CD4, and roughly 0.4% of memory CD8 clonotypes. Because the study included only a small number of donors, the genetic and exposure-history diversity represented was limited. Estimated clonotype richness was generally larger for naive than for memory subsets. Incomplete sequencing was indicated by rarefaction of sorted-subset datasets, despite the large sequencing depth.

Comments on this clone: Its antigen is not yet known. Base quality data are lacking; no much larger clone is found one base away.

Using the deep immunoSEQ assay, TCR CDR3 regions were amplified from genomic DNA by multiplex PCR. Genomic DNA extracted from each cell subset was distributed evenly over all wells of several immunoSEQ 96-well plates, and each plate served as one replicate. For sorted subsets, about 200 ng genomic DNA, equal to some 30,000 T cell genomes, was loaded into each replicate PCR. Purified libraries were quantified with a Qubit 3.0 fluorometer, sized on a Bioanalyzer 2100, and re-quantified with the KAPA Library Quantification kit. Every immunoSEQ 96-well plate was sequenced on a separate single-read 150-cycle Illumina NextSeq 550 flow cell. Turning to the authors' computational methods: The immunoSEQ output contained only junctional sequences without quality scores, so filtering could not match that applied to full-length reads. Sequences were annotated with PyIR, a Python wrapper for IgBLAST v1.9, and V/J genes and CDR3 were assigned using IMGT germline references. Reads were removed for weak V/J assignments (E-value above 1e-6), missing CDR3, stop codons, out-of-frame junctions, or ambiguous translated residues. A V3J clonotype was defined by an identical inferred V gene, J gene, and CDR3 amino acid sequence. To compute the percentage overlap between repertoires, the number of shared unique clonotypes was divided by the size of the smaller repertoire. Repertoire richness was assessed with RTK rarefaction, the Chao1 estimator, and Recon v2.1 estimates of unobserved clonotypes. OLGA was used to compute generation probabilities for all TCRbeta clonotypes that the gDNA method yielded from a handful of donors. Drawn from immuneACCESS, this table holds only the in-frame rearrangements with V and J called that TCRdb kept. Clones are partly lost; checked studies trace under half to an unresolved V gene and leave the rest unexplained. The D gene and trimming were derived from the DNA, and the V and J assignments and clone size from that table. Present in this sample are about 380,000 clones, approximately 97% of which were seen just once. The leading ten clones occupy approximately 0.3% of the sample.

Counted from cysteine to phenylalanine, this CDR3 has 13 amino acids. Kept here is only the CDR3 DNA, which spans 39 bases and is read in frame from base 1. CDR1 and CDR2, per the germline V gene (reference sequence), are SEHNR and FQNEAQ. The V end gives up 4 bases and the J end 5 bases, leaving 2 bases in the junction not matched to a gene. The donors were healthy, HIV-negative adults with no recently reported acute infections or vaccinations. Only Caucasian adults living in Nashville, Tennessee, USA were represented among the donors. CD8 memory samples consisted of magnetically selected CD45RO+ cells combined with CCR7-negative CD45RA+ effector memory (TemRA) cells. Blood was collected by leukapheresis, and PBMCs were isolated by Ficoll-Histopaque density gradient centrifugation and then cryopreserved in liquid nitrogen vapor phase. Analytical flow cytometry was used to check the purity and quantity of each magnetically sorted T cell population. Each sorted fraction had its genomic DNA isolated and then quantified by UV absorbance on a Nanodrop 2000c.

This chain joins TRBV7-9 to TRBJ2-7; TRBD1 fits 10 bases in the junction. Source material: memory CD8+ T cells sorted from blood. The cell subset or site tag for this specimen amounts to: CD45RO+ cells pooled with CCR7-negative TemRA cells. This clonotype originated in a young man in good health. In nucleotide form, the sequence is TGTGCCAGCAGCTCGACAGGGGGCCACGAGCAGTACTTC. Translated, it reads CASSSTGGHEQYF.